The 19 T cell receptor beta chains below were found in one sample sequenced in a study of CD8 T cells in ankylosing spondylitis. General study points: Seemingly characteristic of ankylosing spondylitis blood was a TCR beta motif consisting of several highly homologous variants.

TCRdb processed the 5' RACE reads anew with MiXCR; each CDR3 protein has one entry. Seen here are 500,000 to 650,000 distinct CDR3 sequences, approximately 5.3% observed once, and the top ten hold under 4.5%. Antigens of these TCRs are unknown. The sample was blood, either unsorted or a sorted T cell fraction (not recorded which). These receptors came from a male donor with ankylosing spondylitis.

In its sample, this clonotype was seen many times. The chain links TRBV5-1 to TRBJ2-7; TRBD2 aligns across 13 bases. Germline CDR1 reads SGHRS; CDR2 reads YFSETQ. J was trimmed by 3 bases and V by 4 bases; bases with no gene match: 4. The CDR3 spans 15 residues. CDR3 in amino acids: CASSVRTSGSYEQYF. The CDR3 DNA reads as TGCGCCAGCAGCGTTAGGACTAGCGGGAGCTACGAGCAGTACTTC.

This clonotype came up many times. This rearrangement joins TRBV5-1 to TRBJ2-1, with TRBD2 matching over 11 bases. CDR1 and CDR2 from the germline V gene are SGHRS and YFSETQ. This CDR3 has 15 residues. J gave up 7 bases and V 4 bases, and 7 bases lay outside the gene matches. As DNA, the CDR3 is TGCGCCAGCAGCGGGCTAGCGGGAGGCGGTAATGAGCAGTTCTTC. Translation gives CASSGLAGGGNEQFF.

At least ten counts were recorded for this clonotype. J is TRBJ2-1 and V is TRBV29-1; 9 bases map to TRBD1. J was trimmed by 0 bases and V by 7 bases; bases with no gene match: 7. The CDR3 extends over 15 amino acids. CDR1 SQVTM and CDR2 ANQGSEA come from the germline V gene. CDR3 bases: TGCAGCGCCGTCGGGGACAGGGACTCCTACAATGAGCAGTTCTTC. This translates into CSAVGDRDSYNEQFF.

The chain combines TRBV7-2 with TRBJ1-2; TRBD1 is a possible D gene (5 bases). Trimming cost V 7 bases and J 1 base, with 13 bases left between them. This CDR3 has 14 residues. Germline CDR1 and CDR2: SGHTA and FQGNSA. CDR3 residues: CASTKGRINYGYTF. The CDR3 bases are TGTGCCAGCACCAAGGGACGTATTAACTATGGCTACACCTTC.

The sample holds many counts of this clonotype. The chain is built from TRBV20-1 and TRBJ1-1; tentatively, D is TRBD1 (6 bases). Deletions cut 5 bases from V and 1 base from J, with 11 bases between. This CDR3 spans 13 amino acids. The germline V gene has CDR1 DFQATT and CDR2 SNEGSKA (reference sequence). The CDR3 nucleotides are TGCAGTGCTCTGGACAGCTCGAACACTGAAGCTTTCTTT. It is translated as CSALDSSNTEAFF.

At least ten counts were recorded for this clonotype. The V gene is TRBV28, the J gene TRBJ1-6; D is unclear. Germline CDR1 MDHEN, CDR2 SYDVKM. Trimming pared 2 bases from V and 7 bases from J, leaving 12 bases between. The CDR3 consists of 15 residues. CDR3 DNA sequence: TGTGCCAGCAGTTTAGGTGGAGGCAGGAATTCACCCCTCCACTTT. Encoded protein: CASSLGGGRNSPLHF.

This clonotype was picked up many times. CDR3 nucleotides: TGCAGTGCTAGAGACGACGGTAAAACAGATACGCAGTATTTT. Translated, it gives CSARDDGKTDTQYF. The genes are TRBV20-1 and TRBJ2-3, with D hard to call. With 0 bases removed from V and 3 bases from J, the gap between germline ends came to 10 bases. CDR3 length: 14 amino acids. CDR1 and CDR2 from the germline V gene are DFQATT and SNEGSKA (reference sequence).

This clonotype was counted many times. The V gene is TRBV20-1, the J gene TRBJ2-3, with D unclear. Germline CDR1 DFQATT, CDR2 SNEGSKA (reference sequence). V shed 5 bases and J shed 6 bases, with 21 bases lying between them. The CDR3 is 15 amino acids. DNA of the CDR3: TGCAGTGCTCCTCCTCCGGGCCTCCAACAGGATACGCAGTATTTT. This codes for CSAPPPGLQQDTQYF.

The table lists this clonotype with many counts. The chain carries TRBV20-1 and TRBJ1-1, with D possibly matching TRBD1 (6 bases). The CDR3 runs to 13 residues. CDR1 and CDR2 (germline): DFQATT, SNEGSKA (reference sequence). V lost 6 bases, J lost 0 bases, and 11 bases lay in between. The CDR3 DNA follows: TGCAGTGCCGCCGGGACAATGAACACTGAAGCTTTCTTT. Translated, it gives CSAAGTMNTEAFF.

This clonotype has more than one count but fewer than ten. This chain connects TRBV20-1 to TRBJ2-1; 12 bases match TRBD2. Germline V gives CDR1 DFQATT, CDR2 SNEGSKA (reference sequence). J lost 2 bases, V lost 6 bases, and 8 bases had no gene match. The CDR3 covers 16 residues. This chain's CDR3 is CSAAASGGATYNEQFF. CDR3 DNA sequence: TGCAGTGCGGCAGCTAGCGGGGGGGCGACCTACAATGAGCAGTTCTTC.

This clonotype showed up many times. CDR3: CASSHFDRENYGYTF. The CDR3 nucleotides read TGCGCCAGCAGCCATTTCGACAGGGAGAACTATGGCTACACCTTC. The chain carries TRBV4-3 and TRBJ1-2; 7 bases are a match to TRBD1. Germline V gene lookup returns CDR1 LGHNA and CDR2 YSLEER. The CDR3 has 15 amino acids. J was trimmed by 2 bases and V by 3 bases; bases with no gene match: 6.

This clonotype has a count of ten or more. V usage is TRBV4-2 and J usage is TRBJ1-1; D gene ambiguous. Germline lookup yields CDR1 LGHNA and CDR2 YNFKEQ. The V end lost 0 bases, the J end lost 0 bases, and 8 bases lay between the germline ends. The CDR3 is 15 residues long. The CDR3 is CASSQDAGMNTEAFF. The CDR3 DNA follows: TGTGCCAGCAGCCAAGACGCAGGTATGAACACTGAAGCTTTCTTT.

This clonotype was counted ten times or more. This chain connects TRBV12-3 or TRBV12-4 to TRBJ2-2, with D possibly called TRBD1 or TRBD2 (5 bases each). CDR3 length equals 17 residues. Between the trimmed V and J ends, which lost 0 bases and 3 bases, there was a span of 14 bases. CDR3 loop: CASSLARSSRDTGELFF. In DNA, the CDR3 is TGTGCCAGCAGTTTAGCGAGGTCTAGCAGGGACACCGGGGAGCTGTTTTTT.

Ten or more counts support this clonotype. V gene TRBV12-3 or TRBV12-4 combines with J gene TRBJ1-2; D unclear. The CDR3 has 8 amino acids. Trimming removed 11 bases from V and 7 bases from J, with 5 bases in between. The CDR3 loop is CALSGYTF. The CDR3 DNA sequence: TGTGCCTTGTCTGGCTACACCTTC.

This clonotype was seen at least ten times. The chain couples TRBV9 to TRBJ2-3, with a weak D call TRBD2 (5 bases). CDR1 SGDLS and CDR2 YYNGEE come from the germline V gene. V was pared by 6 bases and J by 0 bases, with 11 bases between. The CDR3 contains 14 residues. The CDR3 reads CASTRSGSTDTQYF. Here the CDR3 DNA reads TGTGCCAGCACCAGGAGCGGTAGCACAGATACGCAGTATTTT.

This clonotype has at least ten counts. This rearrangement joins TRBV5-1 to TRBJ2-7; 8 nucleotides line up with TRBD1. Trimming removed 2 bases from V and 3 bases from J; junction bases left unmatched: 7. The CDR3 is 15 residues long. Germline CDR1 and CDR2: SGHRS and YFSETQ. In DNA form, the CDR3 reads TGCGCCAGCAGCTTAGGACAGGGTAAGGTCTACGAGCAGTACTTC. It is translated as CASSLGQGKVYEQYF. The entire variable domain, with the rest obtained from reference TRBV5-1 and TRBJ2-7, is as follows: KAGVTQTPRYLIKTRGQQVTLSCSPISGHRSVSWYQQTPGQGLQFLFEYFSETQRNKGNFPGRFSGRQFSNSRSEMNVSTLELGDSALYLCASSLGQGKVYEQYFGPGTRLTVT.

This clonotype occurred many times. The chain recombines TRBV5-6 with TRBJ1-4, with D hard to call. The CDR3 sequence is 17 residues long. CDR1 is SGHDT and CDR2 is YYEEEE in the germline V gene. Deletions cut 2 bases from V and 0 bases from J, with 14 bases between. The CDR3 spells CASSFMRQATTNEKLFF. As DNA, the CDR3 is TGTGCCAGCAGCTTCATGAGGCAGGCGACAACTAATGAAAAACTGTTTTTT.

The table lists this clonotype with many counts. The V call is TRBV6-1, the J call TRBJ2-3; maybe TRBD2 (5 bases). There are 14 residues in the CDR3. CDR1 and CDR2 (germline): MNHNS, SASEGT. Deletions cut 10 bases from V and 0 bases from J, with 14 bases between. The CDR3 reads CATQDWTSTDTQYF. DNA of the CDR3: TGTGCCACCCAGGACTGGACTAGCACAGATACGCAGTATTTT.

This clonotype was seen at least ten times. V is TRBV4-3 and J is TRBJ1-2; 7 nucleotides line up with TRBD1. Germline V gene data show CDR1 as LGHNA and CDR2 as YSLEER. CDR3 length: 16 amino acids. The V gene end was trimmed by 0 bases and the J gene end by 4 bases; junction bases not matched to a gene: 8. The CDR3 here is CASSQDSTGDFYGYTF. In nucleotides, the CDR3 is TGCGCCAGCAGCCAAGATTCAACAGGGGACTTCTATGGCTACACCTTC.